The clone carrying this T cell receptor beta chain was seen repeatedly, ten times or more. Its antigen is not identified. With iRepertoire HTBI primers and Arm-PCR of CDR3 regions, TCR beta libraries were built. Original handling: Identification yielded some 65 TRBV and 13 to 15 TRBJ segments across samples. TCRdb re-derived calls from the multiplex PCR reads in MiXCR, one entry per CDR3 protein. TCRdb's processing, not the authors' own work, is the source of the V and J calls. The sample contains about 430,000 distinct CDR3 sequences, 15% of which appear only once. CDR1 is MDHEN, CDR2 SYDVKM, per germline. Trimming took off 4 bases at V and 8 bases at J, with 11 bases between the two ends. The CDR3 spans 12 residues. This entry comes from a study of regulatory T cells in long-lasting Graves disease. Study results and limitations: When disease was persistent, TRBV28, TRBJ1-2 and TRBJ2-5 were the favored segments. Limited sample numbers may have lowered accuracy.

Time point given: newly diagnosed GD, antithyroid drugs for less than 3 months. TCR sequences were obtained from RNA taken from PBMCs. In addition, the sample was reused for a study of T cells in Graves' hyperthyroidism and ophthalmopathy.

This receptor was obtained from a woman aged 40-49 years with Graves disease. The rearrangement joins TRBV28 to TRBJ1-1; D gene uncertain. This specimen consisted of peripheral blood mononuclear cells (PBMCs), obtained at new diagnosis, from a patient treated with antithyroid drugs. DNA of the CDR3: TGTGCCAGCAGTTCCGGAGAAACAGAAGCTTTCTTT. Translating it yields CASSSGETEAFF.